Listed here is a single T cell receptor (beta chain). No cognate antigen has been identified for it. No per-base quality is available; no much larger clone lies one base away. Between the V and J ends, shortened by 4 bases and 2 bases respectively, the junction contains 13 bases. CDR1 is given as SEHNR and CDR2 as FQNEAQ, both from the germline V gene (reference sequence). Taken from cysteine to phenylalanine, the CDR3 has 15 residues. The sequence is cut down to CDR3 DNA, 45 bases in frame from base 1. The entry originates in a study of cytomegalovirus exposure and HLA in healthy donors listed by TCRdb under 2017. Regarding the complete study: According to an earlier analysis of several hundred of the donors, 150 million to 200 million T cells yielded 117 million unique TCR beta sequences and approximately 300 Gb of sequence data. Roughly 300 gigabases of sequencing data and around 85 million unique TCR sequences made up an early release that covered approximately 650 HLA-typed donors. Of the approximately 400 genotyped donors, over 65% fell in the genetic ancestry cluster associated with self-reported Caucasian donors. The study aimed to test whether cataloging public T cell receptors could reveal signatures of past pathogen exposure. The study profiled the T cell repertoires of 500 to 800 subjects by immunosequencing and related them to cytomegalovirus serostatus. Along with the roughly 670-subject first cohort, a separate validation cohort of about 110 different subjects was used. To predict cytomegalovirus infection status, the study combined high-throughput TCR immunosequencing, statistical association of individual TCRs with disease status, and machine learning. A later analysis re-examined previously published TCR beta repertoires from over 500 donors and added high-resolution HLA genotyping to investigate patterns of TCR occurrence. The later analysis used no new phenotypic data to find candidate immune exposures, relying instead on TCR beta sequences and their occurrence across donors. An earlier analysis of around 580 of the donors used high-throughput TCR beta sequencing to judge whether each TCR beta V gene segment behaved as functional or pseudogenic. Donor age, sex, ethnicity and CMV serostatus were collected together with the repertoire data. In a later genetic analysis, genome-wide SNP genotypes for about 55% of the 666 donors were used, and that subset was treated as a discovery cohort. All discovery cohort repertoires had been generated on a single sequencing platform. HLA typing included class I and class II loci at four-digit resolution. Typing coverage varied by locus: 629-630 donors for A, B, C, DRB1 and DQB1; roughly 560 for DQA1; about 600 for DPA1; 450 to 480 for DPB1. Because of strong linkage in the cohort, five DR-DQ haplotypes were treated as single units for association and clustering. Among a few hundred genotyped donors of the cohort, an average of approximately 240,000 unique TCR beta nucleotide sequences were sequenced per donor, around 20% of them non-productive. Results and caveats for the whole study, not just this receptor: Presence/absence analyses assumed roughly uniform sequencing depth across donors, an assumption that may not hold. The sequencing pipeline was judged likely to have produced a cluster of highly shared sequence variants as a technical artifact. The study listed approximately 160 TCR beta chains as associated with cytomegalovirus. According to a later analysis, most CMV-associated TCR beta chains appeared to be HLA-restricted, and the HLA associations seemed to be driven largely by CMV exposure. Because HLA typing was unavailable for some donors at each locus, only the typed subset was used in association tests. In vitro tests confirmed that three of the cytomegalovirus-associated TCR beta chains recognize cytomegalovirus antigens. Some IMGT-functional V segments, including TRBV6-2 and TRBV6-3, could not be told apart with the 87-base-pair reads, so those segments were excluded. A later analysis reported that several top co-occurrence clusters appeared linked to parvovirus B19, influenza, CMV and Epstein-Barr virus. Correlated functional status among segregating V segments might reflect linkage disequilibrium, but an unknown experimental factor could not be ruled out. In a later analysis, about 16,000 TCR beta sequences were associated with specific HLA alleles at a false discovery rate of 0.05. Strong co-occurrence of HLA alleles, especially DR and DQ, made assigning TCR associations to individual alleles difficult. The only immune exposure information available for the cohort was CMV serostatus. Around 16 rarely observed V segments, including chromosome 9 orphons, were excluded from the earlier analysis of some 590 of the donors because counts were too low. Compared with equally common non-associated chains, HLA-associated TCR beta chains in a later analysis were more clonally expanded and had lower generation probabilities. The authors suggested that the approach could potentially be extended to other disease states and immunological phenotypes. Broadly in line with IMGT annotations, most TCR beta V segments showed up in productive rearrangements about 87% or about 30% of the time in an earlier analysis of several hundred of the donors. In a later genetic analysis, a missense DCLRE1C variant was associated with V-gene and J-gene trimming of TCR beta chains, and the association was replicated in an independent cohort. Only TCR beta chains were sequenced in this cohort, and the absence of alpha or paired-chain data limited detectable features. The classifier was reported to diagnose cytomegalovirus status with high specificity and sensitivity in both the original and validation cohorts. Most TCR sequences were observed very rarely across donors, whereas some public TCRs were present in many individuals. Compared with the roughly 670-donor mean, donors in an Asian-associated ancestry cluster had fewer N-insertions in productive TCRs, according to a later genetic analysis. A further reported finding was that TCR beta sequences accurately predicted the HLA-A and HLA-B alleles for most subjects in the first cohort. In a later analysis, TCR association rates were found to vary across HLA loci, with the most associated TCRs seen for DRB1 alleles and the fewest for HLA-C alleles.

To prepare the library, the immunoSEQ multiplex PCR assay was applied. The multiplex PCR relied on a mix of 60 forward primers for TCR Vbeta segments and 13 reverse primers for TCR Jbeta segments. The CDR3 region of rearranged TCR beta genes was amplified from genomic DNA with a multiplex PCR assay. The amplified TCR beta libraries were sequenced on the Illumina HiSeq System as 87-base-pair reads. Concerning the study's data processing: A later analysis tallied around 82 million unique TCR beta chains across the approximately 670 repertoires, and about 10 million of those chains were shared by two or more donors. Raw reads were error-corrected and collapsed into unique sequences by a nearest-neighbor algorithm in which closely related sequences were merged to remove PCR and sequencing errors. CDR3 sequences were aligned to IMGT reference sequences to assign V, D and J gene segments. For a sequence to be retained, at least a six-nucleotide match to both a V gene segment and a J gene segment was required. A rearrangement counted as productive if the CDR3 had no stop codons and remained in frame with V and J, and every other rearrangement counted as non-productive. CDR3 was defined by IMGT convention, running from the second conserved V-encoded cysteine to the conserved J-encoded phenylalanine. Sequences without an unambiguous match to a single V gene segment were excluded from the earlier analysis of about 640 of the donors. An earlier analysis of 587 of the donors classified V segments as functional when productive rearrangements were above 56.7% and as segregating when the standard deviation between donors was above 5%. A statistical classification framework was developed to diagnose cytomegalovirus status using the catalog of TCR beta chain sequences. In a later analysis, TCR nucleotide sequences were compared against IMGT/GENE-DB human TR gene sequences so that V and J genes could be assigned. Using the TCRdist pipeline, a later analysis assigned CDR3 sequences along with most-parsimonious VDJ recombination scenarios. In a later analysis, each TCR beta chain was defined by its CDR3 amino acid sequence together with its V-gene family, and reads lacking a unique V-gene family were excluded. To address suspected cross-contamination and a sequencing artifact, a later analysis removed a few hundred highly shared, low-generation-probability nucleotide sequences. In a later analysis, a clonal expansion index for each public chain was calculated from normalized within-repertoire ranks of inferred template counts. Generation probabilities in a later analysis came from a VDJ recombination model fitted to out-of-frame rearrangements, and those results were checked against IGoR. In a later analysis, hypergeometric tests were used to score TCR-TCR, TCR-HLA and TCR-CMV co-occurrence, with a repertoire-size bias correction applied to TCR pairs. In a later analysis, false discovery rates were estimated by permuting HLA or CMV assignments 20 times. A later analysis grouped co-occurring TCRs with DBSCAN, adding TCRdist sequence similarity when clustering within HLA-allele-positive subsets. Repertoires with fewer than 30,000 or more than 120,000 public chains, plus five repertoires with anomalous nucleotide sharing, were excluded from co-occurrence clustering. TCRdb carries this immuneACCESS record with in-frame sequences only. Its versions omit some clonotypes, under half of them owing to an unresolved V gene in the studies checked, with the rest unexplained. V and J calls and clone size follow that table, whereas D and trimming were derived from the DNA. For this sample the table gives approximately 100,000 clones, of which about three quarters were detected only once. In total, the top ten clones hold roughly 5.4% of the sample.

The cohort consisted of 600 to 700 healthy bone marrow donors. At the time of sampling, all cohort members were nominally healthy, though unrecorded immune exposures were likely present. The donor tested CMV seropositive, placing the donor among the roughly 300 seropositive members of the cohort. A peripheral blood sample was provided by each donor, and peripheral blood mononuclear cells were used for TCR beta sequencing. The Qiagen DNeasy Blood Extraction Kit was used to extract genomic DNA from the blood cell samples. Specimen: PBMCs. The chain couples TRBV7-9 to TRBJ2-3, and perhaps TRBD1 as D gene, on 5 matching bases. This sequence originates from a woman aged 18-29 years in good health and CMV-seropositive. The CDR3 region has the sequence CASSSQGTPTDTQYF. The nucleotides read TGTGCCAGCAGCTCCCAGGGTACCCCCACAGATACGCAGTATTTT.